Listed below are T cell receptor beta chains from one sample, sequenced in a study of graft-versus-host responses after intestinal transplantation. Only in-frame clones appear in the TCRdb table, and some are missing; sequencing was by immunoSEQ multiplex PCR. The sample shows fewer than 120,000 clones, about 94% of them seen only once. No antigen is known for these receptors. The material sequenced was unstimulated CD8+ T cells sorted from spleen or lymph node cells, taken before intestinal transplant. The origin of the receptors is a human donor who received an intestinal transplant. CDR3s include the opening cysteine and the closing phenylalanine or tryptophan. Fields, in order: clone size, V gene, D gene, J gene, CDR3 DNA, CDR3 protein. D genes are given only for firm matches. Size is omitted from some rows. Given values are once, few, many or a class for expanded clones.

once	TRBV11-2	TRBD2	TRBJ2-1	TGTGCCAGCAGCTTTAGCGGGAGGGGCAATGAGCAGTTCTTC	CASSFSGRGNEQFF
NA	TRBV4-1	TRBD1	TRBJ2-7	TGCGCCAGCAGCTCGACCCCCGGGACAGGGACCCCCGATGACTTCTACGAGCAGTACTTC	CASSSTPGTGTPDDFYEQYF
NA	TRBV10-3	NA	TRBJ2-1	TGTGCCATCAGTGAGTCGAATGGTCCGACCGGCAATGAGCAGTTCTTC	CAISESNGPTGNEQFF
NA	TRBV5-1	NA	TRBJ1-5	TGCGCCAGCAGCTACAATGGAGGAGGGACTCAGCCCCAGCATTTT	CASSYNGGGTQPQHF
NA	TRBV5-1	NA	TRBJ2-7	TGCGCCAGCAGCTTGGAGGGACACACCTACGAGCAGTACTTC	CASSLEGHTYEQYF
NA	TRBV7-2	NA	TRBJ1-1	TGTGCCATCTCTTATAGGGCAGGGATAACTGAAGCTTTCTTT	CAISYRAGITEAFF
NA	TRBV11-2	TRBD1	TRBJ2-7	TGTGCCAGCAGCGCGACAGGGGTCCACGAGCAGTACTTC	CASSATGVHEQYF
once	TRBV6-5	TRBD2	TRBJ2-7	TGTGCCAGCAGTCCTGGACTAGCGGACTACGAGCAGTACTTC	CASSPGLADYEQYF
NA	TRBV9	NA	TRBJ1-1	TGTGCCAGCAGCTGGACATCGAACACTGAAGCTTTCTTT	CASSWTSNTEAFF
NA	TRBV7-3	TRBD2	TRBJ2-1	TGTGCCAGCAGCCCCCCCGGGACTACCCCCTCCTACAATGAGCAGTTCTTC	CASSPPGTTPSYNEQFF
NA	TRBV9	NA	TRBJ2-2	TGTGCCAGCAGCGTAGGCCGGGCCGGGGAGCTGTTTTTT	CASSVGRAGELFF
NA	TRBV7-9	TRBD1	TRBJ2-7	TGTGCCAGCAGCGATGCCGGGACAGTCTCCTACGAGCAGTACTTC	CASSDAGTVSYEQYF
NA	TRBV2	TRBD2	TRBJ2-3	TGTGCCAGCAGTGAAGTGGGGGGCGGGAGGCCTAACTCAGATACGCAGTATTTT	CASSEVGGGRPNSDTQYF
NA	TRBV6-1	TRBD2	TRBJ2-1	TGTGCCAGCAGTGATAGACTAGCGGGAGCCTACAATGAGCAGTTCTTC	CASSDRLAGAYNEQFF
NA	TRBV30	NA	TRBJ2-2	TGTGCCTGGAGTAGGGGGGTTATCGGGGAGCTGTTTTTT	CAWSRGVIGELFF
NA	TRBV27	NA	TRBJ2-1	TGTGCCAGCGGTTGGACAGGCGGGGGCTACAATGAGCAGTTCTTC	CASGWTGGGYNEQFF
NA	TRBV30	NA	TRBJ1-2	TGTGCCTGCGCCTGGGGGGTGTACTATGGCTACACCTTC	CACAWGVYYGYTF
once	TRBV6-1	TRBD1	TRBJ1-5	TGTGCCAGCAGTGTACAGGGGCCCCTAAGCAATCAGCCCCAGCATTTT	CASSVQGPLSNQPQHF
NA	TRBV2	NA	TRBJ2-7	TGTGCCAGCAGTGGGCAGTTCTACGAGCAGTACTTC	CASSGQFYEQYF
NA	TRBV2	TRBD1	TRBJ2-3	TGTGCCAGCAGGGCCGGGACAGGGACGGCAGATACGCAGTATTTT	CASRAGTGTADTQYF
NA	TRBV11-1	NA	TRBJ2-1	TGTGCCAGCAGCTTAGCGCAGGGGGGAACTAGCGGTTACAATGAGCAGTTCTTC	CASSLAQGGTSGYNEQFF
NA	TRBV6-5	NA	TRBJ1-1	TGTGCCAGCAGTTACAGGTCAGTCATGAACACTGAAGCTTTCTTT	CASSYRSVMNTEAFF
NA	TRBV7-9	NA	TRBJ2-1	TGTGCCAGCAGCTTCGGGACCAGAGGAAACAATGAGCAGTTCTTC	CASSFGTRGNNEQFF
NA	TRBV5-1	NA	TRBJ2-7	TGCGCCAGCAGCTTTACCCCGGGGGTCGCCTACGAGCAGTACTTC	CASSFTPGVAYEQYF
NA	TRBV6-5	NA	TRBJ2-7	TGTGCCACCATAGGGTTACTGACCTACGAGCAGTACTTC	CATIGLLTYEQYF
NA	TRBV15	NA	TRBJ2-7	TGTGCCACCAGCGGTGGGGATGGGGGTTACGAGCAGTACTTC	CATSGGDGGYEQYF
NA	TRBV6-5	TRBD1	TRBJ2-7	TGTGCCAGCAGCCTCGGACAGGGGAGCTACGAGCAGTACTTC	CASSLGQGSYEQYF
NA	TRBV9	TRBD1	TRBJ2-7	TGTGCCAGCAGCGTAGGGACAGGGCGCTACGAGCAGTACTTC	CASSVGTGRYEQYF
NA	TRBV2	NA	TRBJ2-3	TGTGCCAGCTATTACAGGGCCTCTCCTAGCACAGATACGCAGTATTTT	CASYYRASPSTDTQYF
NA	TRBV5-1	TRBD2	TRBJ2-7	TGCGCCAGCAGCCTGAATAGCGGGACCTACGAGCAGTACTTC	CASSLNSGTYEQYF
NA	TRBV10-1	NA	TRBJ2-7	TGCGCCAGCAGTGAGTCGCCAGGCCACGAGCAGTACTTC	CASSESPGHEQYF